The T cell receptor (beta chain) under discussion was sequenced for a study of blood T cell repertoires in COVID-19. In the study overall: The samples span acute and convalescent COVID-19 from the United States, Italy and Spain.

Living in about two dozen US areas, the participants were between roughly 18 and 90 years of age. The method was immunoSEQ multiplex PCR; TCRdb's version includes in-frame clones alone and lacks a portion of them. The data hold approximately 150,000 clones, with less than 90% observed a single time. Losses at the gene ends were 10 bases for V and 2 bases for J; bases not matched to a gene: 13. Germline CDR1 is LNHDA and CDR2 is SQIVND (reference sequence). CDR3 length: 15 amino acids. This chain uses TRBV19 with TRBJ2-7, with TRBD2 identical over 8 bases. The clonotype comes from a human donor with acute COVID-19. The donor label of this sample is uncertain. The sequencing input was PBMCs or T cells enriched from blood (not recorded which). The CDR3, as DNA: TGTGCCACTCAACTGCGGGGGGAGGGGGCCTACGAGCAGTACTTC. Encoded protein: CATQLRGEGAYEQYF.